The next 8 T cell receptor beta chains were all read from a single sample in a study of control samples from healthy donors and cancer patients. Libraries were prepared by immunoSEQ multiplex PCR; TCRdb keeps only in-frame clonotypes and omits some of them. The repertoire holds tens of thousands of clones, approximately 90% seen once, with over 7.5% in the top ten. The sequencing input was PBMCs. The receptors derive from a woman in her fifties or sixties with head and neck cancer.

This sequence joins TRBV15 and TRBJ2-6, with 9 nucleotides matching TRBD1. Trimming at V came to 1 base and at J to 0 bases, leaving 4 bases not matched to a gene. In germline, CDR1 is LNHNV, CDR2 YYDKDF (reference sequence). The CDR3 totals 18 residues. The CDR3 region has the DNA TGTGCCACCAGCAGAGGACAGGGGGGATTCTCTGGGGCCAACGTCCTGACTTTC. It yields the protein CATSRGQGGFSGANVLTF. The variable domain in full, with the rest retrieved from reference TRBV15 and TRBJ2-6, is DAMVIQNPRYQVTQFGKPVTLSCSQTLNHNVMYWYQQKSSQAPKLLFHYYDKDFNNEADTPDNFQSRRPNTSFCFLDIRSPGLGDTAMYLCATSRGQGGFSGANVLTFGAGSRLTVL.

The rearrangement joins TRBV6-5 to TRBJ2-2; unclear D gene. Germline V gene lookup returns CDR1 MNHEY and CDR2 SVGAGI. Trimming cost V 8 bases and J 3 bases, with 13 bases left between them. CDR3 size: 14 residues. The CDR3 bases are TGTGCCAGCTTCCCCTTGCGGTACACCGGGGAGCTGTTTTTT. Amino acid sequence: CASFPLRYTGELFF.

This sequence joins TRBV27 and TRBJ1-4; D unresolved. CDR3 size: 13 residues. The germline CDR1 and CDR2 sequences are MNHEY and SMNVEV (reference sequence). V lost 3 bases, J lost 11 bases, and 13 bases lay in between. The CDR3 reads CASSLTAPRKLFF. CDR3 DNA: TGTGCCAGCAGTTTGACCGCCCCTAGGAAACTGTTTTTT.

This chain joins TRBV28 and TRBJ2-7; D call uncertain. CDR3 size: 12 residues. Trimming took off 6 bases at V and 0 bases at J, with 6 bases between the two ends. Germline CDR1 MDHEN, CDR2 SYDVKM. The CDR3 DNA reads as TGTGCCAGCAGCGAAAGCTCCTACGAGCAGTACTTC. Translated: CASSESSYEQYF.

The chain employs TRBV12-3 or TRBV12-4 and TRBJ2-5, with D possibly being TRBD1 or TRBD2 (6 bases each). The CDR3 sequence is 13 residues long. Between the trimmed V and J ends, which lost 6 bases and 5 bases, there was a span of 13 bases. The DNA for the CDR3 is TGTGCCAGCAGCGAAGGGGGAGGCGAGACCCAGTACTTC. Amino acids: CASSEGGGETQYF.

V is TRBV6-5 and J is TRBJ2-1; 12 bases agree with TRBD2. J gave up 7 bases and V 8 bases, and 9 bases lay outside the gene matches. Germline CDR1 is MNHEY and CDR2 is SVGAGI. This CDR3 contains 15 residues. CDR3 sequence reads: CASSATSGSWNEQFF. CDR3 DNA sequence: TGTGCCAGCTCTGCGACTAGCGGGAGTTGGAATGAGCAGTTCTTC.

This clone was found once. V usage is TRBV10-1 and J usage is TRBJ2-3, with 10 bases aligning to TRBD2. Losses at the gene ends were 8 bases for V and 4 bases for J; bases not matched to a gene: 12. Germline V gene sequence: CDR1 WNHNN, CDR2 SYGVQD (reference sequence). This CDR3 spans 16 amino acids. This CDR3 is CASLRAGGLGADTQYF. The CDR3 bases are TGCGCCAGCCTAAGAGCGGGAGGGCTTGGGGCAGATACGCAGTATTTT.

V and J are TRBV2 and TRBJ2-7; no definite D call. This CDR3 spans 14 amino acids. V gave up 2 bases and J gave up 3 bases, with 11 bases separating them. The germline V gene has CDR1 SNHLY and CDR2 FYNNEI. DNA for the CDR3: TGTGCCAGCAGTGAACGGGCAGAATTCTACGAGCAGTACTTC. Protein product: CASSERAEFYEQYF.